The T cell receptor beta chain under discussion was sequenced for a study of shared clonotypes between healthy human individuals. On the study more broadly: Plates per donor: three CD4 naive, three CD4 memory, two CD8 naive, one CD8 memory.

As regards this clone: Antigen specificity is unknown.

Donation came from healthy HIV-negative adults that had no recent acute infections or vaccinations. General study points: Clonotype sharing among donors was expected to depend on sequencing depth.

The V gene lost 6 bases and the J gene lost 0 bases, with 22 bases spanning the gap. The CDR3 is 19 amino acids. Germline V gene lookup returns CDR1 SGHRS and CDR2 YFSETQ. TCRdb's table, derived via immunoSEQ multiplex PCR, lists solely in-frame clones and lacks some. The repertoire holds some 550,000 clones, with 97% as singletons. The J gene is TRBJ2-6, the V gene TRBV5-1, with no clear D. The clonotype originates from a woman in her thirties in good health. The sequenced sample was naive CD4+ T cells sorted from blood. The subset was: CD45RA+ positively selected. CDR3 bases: TGCGCCAGCACCCCCTGGGTACAGAGAACATACTCTGGGGCCAACGTCCTGACTTTC. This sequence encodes CASTPWVQRTYSGANVLTF.